This TCR beta chain was found in a study of PD-1 blockade in classical Hodgkin lymphoma. Study-level points and caveats: Anyone who began nivolumab under 1 year after ASCT was excluded. Underlying causes for the observed repertoire differences were not defined, possibly disease activity or prior therapy. Patients with a complete response exhibited baseline diversity comparable to newly diagnosed patients.

TCRdb's copy holds only in-frame clones and misses some; the assay was immunoSEQ multiplex PCR. This table holds tens of thousands of clones, just over 90% found once. The sample's time point: cycle 4 day 1 (C4D1), after more than 5 weeks of nivolumab. After autologous stem cell transplantation all patients relapsed, and prior brentuximab vedotin exposure differed between cohorts. Per the germline V gene, CDR1 is LNHDA and CDR2 is SQIVND (reference sequence). V lost 1 base and J 0 bases, leaving 13 bases between the germline ends. The CDR3 contains 16 residues. As concerns this clone: No antigen is known for it.

The input for sequencing was peripheral blood mononuclear cells (PBMCs), taken before the fourth cycle of nivolumab. The V call is TRBV19, the J call TRBJ2-7; D not certain. The sequence derives from a human donor with classical Hodgkin lymphoma. The CDR3 DNA sequence: TGTGCCAGTAGTATAGCCTACAGCCTCAGCTCCTACGAGCAGTACTTC. It is translated as CASSIAYSLSSYEQYF. The full variable domain, with the rest looked up from reference TRBV19 and TRBJ2-7, is DGGITQSPKYLFRKEGQNVTLSCEQNLNHDAMYWYRQDPGQGLRLIYYSQIVNDFQKGDIAEGYSVSREKKESFPLTVTSAQKNPTAFYLCASSIAYSLSSYEQYFGPGTRLTVT.